This T cell receptor beta chain is from a study of early T cells in non-severe SARS-CoV-2 infection. Overall study context: Sequencing of unsorted whole blood was done on bulk RNA, leaving chains unpaired.

One entry per CDR3 protein, called by TCRdb with MiXCR from the 5' RACE reads. The sample lists approximately 100,000 distinct CDR3 sequences, about 11% seen once, with approximately 5% in the top ten. Germline V gives CDR1 LGHDT, CDR2 YNNKEL (reference sequence). Trimming shortened V by 0 bases and J by 7 bases, and 10 bases separated the two germline ends. The CDR3 covers 14 residues. Study-wide results and caveats: Reliance on VDJdb matching favored anti-spike CD8 responses; private and CD4 specificities were missed.

This clonotype was counted only a few times. Its antigen is undetermined. The receptor was isolated from an adult who was a healthcare worker with PCR-confirmed SARS-CoV-2 infection or an uninfected control (not recorded which). The gene calls are TRBV3-1 and TRBJ2-1; D is undetermined. Sequencing was carried out using whole blood. The CDR3 spells CASSQDLWGNEQFF. CDR3 DNA: TGTGCCAGCAGCCAAGATCTTTGGGGAAATGAGCAGTTCTTC.